This TCR beta chain was sequenced during a study of T cell clonotyping in hematopoietic cell transplantation. Overall study results and limits: Broader posttransplant TCR repertoire diversity was predicted by graft donor and pretransplant recipient Inverse Simpson Index values. Recipient TCR diversity dropped after transplant; expanded clonotypes rose from day 30 to 180.

This clone was detected a few times. What it recognizes is unknown. TCRdb keeps only in-frame clones here, not all; method: immunoSEQ multiplex PCR. The repertoire holds fewer than 7,000 clones, with about 30% as singletons. V dropped 0 bases and J dropped 0 bases, with 6 bases sitting between them. This CDR3 comprises 15 residues. CDR1 MGHRA and CDR2 YSYEKL come from the germline V gene. The chain has TRBV4-1 and TRBJ1-5; D call uncertain. The specimen was peripheral blood mononuclear cells, collected 30 days after allogeneic stem cell transplant. This receptor was identified in a female patient aged 50-65 years who had an allogeneic stem cell transplant from an unrelated donor, so the T cells may come from the graft donor. Some clones in this sample may be carry-over from other donors' samples. CDR3 sequence: CASSQEQYSNQPQHF. The CDR3 coding sequence is TGCGCCAGCAGCCAAGAGCAGTATAGCAATCAGCCCCAGCATTTT.